This is a list of T cell receptor beta chains from one sample in a study of OX40 agonist ivuxolimab in advanced cancers. Clones were sequenced by immunoSEQ multiplex PCR, and TCRdb holds only the in-frame ones, with some missing. This table has some 70,000 clones, roughly 85% appearing once. The specimen comprised CD4+ or CD8+ T cells sorted from blood, sampled in a trial of the OX40 agonist ivuxolimab. These TCRs come from an adult with an advanced solid tumor such as melanoma, head and neck, liver or kidney cancer. Each CDR3 is given with its conserved first and last residue. D genes are given only for firm matches. Clone size is shown for a subset of rows, as once, few, many or a class of expanded clone.

CDR3 protein: CASTQGAPGANVLTF
CDR3 DNA: TGTGCCAGCACACAGGGGGCGCCTGGGGCCAACGTCCTGACTTTC
V gene: TRBV7-2
clone size: NA
D gene: TRBD1
J gene: TRBJ2-6

CDR3 protein: CASTSGVGSPLHF
CDR3 DNA: TGTGCCAGCACCTCAGGGGTAGGGTCACCCCTCCACTTT
V gene: TRBV7-9
clone size: NA
D gene: NA
J gene: TRBJ1-6

CDR3 protein: CASREATGNTIYF
CDR3 DNA: TGTGCCAGCAGGGAGGCGACTGGAAACACCATATATTTT
V gene: TRBV6-6
clone size: NA
D gene: NA
J gene: TRBJ1-3

CDR3 protein: CSVEEPRGDTQYF
CDR3 DNA: TGCAGCGTTGAAGAGCCAAGGGGAGATACGCAGTATTTT
V gene: TRBV29-1
clone size: NA
D gene: NA
J gene: TRBJ2-3

CDR3 protein: CASSKDRVGRPSPLHF
CDR3 DNA: TGTGCCAGCAGTAAGGACAGGGTCGGACGACCTTCACCCCTCCACTTT
V gene: TRBV25-1
clone size: NA
D gene: TRBD1
J gene: TRBJ1-6

CDR3 protein: CASSPSGQGAGGYTF
CDR3 DNA: TGTGCCAGCAGCCCCTCCGGACAGGGGGCGGGAGGCTACACCTTC
V gene: TRBV28
clone size: NA
D gene: TRBD1
J gene: TRBJ1-2

CDR3 protein: CASSLGATGDNEKLFF
CDR3 DNA: TGTGCCAGCAGCTTAGGCGCGACAGGGGATAATGAAAAACTGTTTTTT
V gene: TRBV7-9
clone size: NA
D gene: TRBD1
J gene: TRBJ1-4

CDR3 protein: CASHRGMAEAFF
CDR3 DNA: TGTGCCAGTCACAGGGGGATGGCTGAAGCTTTCTTT
V gene: TRBV6-6
clone size: NA
D gene: TRBD1
J gene: TRBJ1-1

CDR3 protein: CASSVGGGFTGELFF
CDR3 DNA: TGTGCCAGCAGCGTTGGTGGGGGATTCACCGGGGAGCTGTTTTTT
V gene: TRBV9
clone size: NA
D gene: NA
J gene: TRBJ2-2

CDR3 protein: CAIGAAISYNEQFF
CDR3 DNA: TGTGCCATCGGGGCCGCAATCTCCTACAATGAGCAGTTCTTC
V gene: TRBV10-3
clone size: NA
D gene: NA
J gene: TRBJ2-1

CDR3 protein: CASRLRVRQGNNSPLHF
CDR3 DNA: TGTGCAAGTCGCTTAAGGGTTCGACAGGGCAATAATTCACCCCTCCACTTT
V gene: TRBV12-2
clone size: NA
D gene: NA
J gene: TRBJ1-6

CDR3 protein: CASSPTRGTGELFF
CDR3 DNA: TGTGCCAGCAGTCCCACGCGGGGGACCGGGGAGCTGTTTTTT
V gene: TRBV2
clone size: NA
D gene: TRBD2
J gene: TRBJ2-2

CDR3 protein: CASSFISGGASQETQYF
CDR3 DNA: TGTGCCAGCAGTTTCATTAGCGGGGGGGCCTCCCAAGAGACCCAGTACTTC
V gene: TRBV28
clone size: NA
D gene: TRBD2
J gene: TRBJ2-5

CDR3 protein: CASSLGQFSSYEQYF
CDR3 DNA: TGTGCCAGCAGCCTGGGACAGTTTTCCTCCTACGAGCAGTACTTC
V gene: TRBV5-4
clone size: NA
D gene: TRBD1
J gene: TRBJ2-7

CDR3 protein: CASSEAPRGLGGNTIYF
CDR3 DNA: TGTGCCAGCAGTGAAGCTCCCCGGGGACTTGGTGGAAACACCATATATTTT
V gene: TRBV6-1
clone size: few
D gene: NA
J gene: TRBJ1-3

CDR3 protein: CASSYRAVEKLFF
CDR3 DNA: TGTGCCAGCAGTTACCGAGCGGTTGAAAAACTGTTTTTT
V gene: TRBV6-6
clone size: NA
D gene: NA
J gene: TRBJ1-4

CDR3 protein: CASSGTFSEAFF
CDR3 DNA: TGCGCCAGCAGTGGGACGTTTTCTGAAGCTTTCTTT
V gene: TRBV10-2
clone size: NA
D gene: NA
J gene: TRBJ1-1

CDR3 protein: CASRGRGDQPQHF
CDR3 DNA: TGCGCCAGCAGGGGAAGAGGAGATCAGCCCCAGCATTTT
V gene: TRBV10-1
clone size: NA
D gene: NA
J gene: TRBJ1-5

CDR3 protein: CASSLQGGRFGLNTEAFF
CDR3 DNA: TGCGCCAGCAGCTTACAGGGAGGGAGATTCGGACTGAACACTGAAGCTTTCTTT
V gene: TRBV5-1
clone size: NA
D gene: NA
J gene: TRBJ1-1

CDR3 protein: CASSLEGRGTEAFF
CDR3 DNA: TGCGCCAGCAGCTTGGAAGGGCGCGGCACTGAAGCTTTCTTT
V gene: TRBV5-1
clone size: NA
D gene: NA
J gene: TRBJ1-1

CDR3 protein: CASSQAEDRGNTEAFF
CDR3 DNA: TGTGCCAGCAGCCAAGCCGAGGACAGGGGGAACACTGAAGCTTTCTTT
V gene: TRBV4-2
clone size: NA
D gene: TRBD1
J gene: TRBJ1-1